This passage covers 10 T cell receptor beta chains from one sample sequenced in a study of blood T cell repertoires in COVID-19. Profiled with immunoSEQ multiplex PCR; TCRdb holds only in-frame clones, not every one. This sample has 59,000 or so clones, with around four fifths found just once. Sequencing was performed on peripheral blood. These receptors were collected from a woman in her forties or fifties with active or convalescent COVID-19.

This clone was detected once. This sequence joins TRBV6-5 and TRBJ1-1; D is uncertain. This CDR3 is built from 13 residues. The germline gives CDR1 MNHEY, CDR2 SVGAGI. V shed 6 bases and J shed 7 bases, with 15 bases lying between them. CDR3 in DNA: TGTGCCAGCAGCGACCAGGAGCGGAATGAAGCTTTCTTT. Its protein product is CASSDQERNEAFF.

The V gene is TRBV19, the J gene TRBJ2-5; 8 nucleotides align to TRBD2. The germline gives CDR1 LNHDA, CDR2 SQIVND (reference sequence). This CDR3 is built from 16 residues. The junction had 8 bases not matched to a gene; V was cut back by 4 bases and J by 1 base. The CDR3 region is CASSSSLAVFQETQYF. The DNA for the CDR3 is TGTGCCAGTAGTAGTTCACTAGCGGTCTTCCAAGAGACCCAGTACTTC.

This sequence joins TRBV28 and TRBJ2-2; D remains ambiguous. Germline V gene lookup returns CDR1 MDHEN and CDR2 SYDVKM. The CDR3 extends over 12 amino acids. V lost 7 bases, J lost 1 base, and 4 bases lay in between. CDR3 sequence reads: CASKQNTGELFF. The CDR3 nucleotides are TGTGCCAGCAAACAGAACACCGGGGAGCTGTTTTTT.

V usage is TRBV6-6 and J usage is TRBJ2-7; TRBD2 is a possible D gene (6 bases). Trimming left V 6 bases short and J 6 bases short, with 15 bases between. From germline, CDR1 is MNHNY and CDR2 SVGAGI (reference sequence). This CDR3 region has 13 residues. DNA of the CDR3: TGTGCCAGCAGGCCGACTAGTATCGGCGAGCAGTACTTC. Protein product: CASRPTSIGEQYF.

V gene TRBV4-1 combines with J gene TRBJ1-5; D remains unclear. The CDR3 spans 15 residues. Per germline, CDR1 MGHRA and CDR2 YSYEKL. Trimming removed 1 base from V and 7 bases from J, with 14 bases in between. Here the CDR3 DNA reads TGCGCCAGCAGCCAAGCGGTTATCACCCGCCAGCCCCAGCATTTT. This translates into CASSQAVITRQPQHF.

This clone was detected a few times. V and J are TRBV6-5 and TRBJ2-6; no firm D call. CDR3 length: 15 residues. The germline V and J ends were trimmed by 0 bases and 0 bases, with 3 bases remaining between them. Germline CDR1 is MNHEY and CDR2 is SVGAGI. This CDR3 reads CASSYSNSGANVLTF. As DNA, the CDR3 is TGTGCCAGCAGTTACTCTAACTCTGGGGCCAACGTCCTGACTTTC.

The chain uses TRBV11-3 and TRBJ2-1; possibly TRBD1 for D (5 bases). CDR1 SGHNT and CDR2 YENEEA come from the germline V gene. Trimming took 2 bases from V and 0 from J, leaving 11 bases between them. The CDR3 is made up of 16 amino acids. CDR3 DNA sequence: TGTGCCAGCAGCTTATCCCAGGGTAACTCCTACAATGAGCAGTTCTTC. Translation: CASSLSQGNSYNEQFF.

The gene calls are TRBV27 and TRBJ2-2; 8 nucleotides match TRBD1. Germline V gives CDR1 MNHEY, CDR2 SMNVEV (reference sequence). V lost 3 bases, J lost 5 bases, and 5 bases stayed unmatched. CDR3 length: 15 residues. The CDR3 is CASSLDRVATGELFF. Written as DNA, the CDR3 is TGTGCCAGCAGTTTGGACAGGGTGGCGACCGGGGAGCTGTTTTTT.

This clone was seen many times. The genes are TRBV6-5 and TRBJ2-2, with D maybe TRBD2 (6 bases). Germline CDR1 MNHEY, CDR2 SVGAGI. V was trimmed by 2 bases and J by 0 bases, leaving 7 bases between them. This CDR3 is built from 15 residues. The CDR3 sequence: CASSYGLSNTGELFF. The DNA of the CDR3 is TGTGCCAGCAGTTACGGACTATCGAACACCGGGGAGCTGTTTTTT.

The chain recombines TRBV5-1 with TRBJ1-1, with D maybe TRBD1 (6 bases). Trimming stripped 0 bases from V and 5 bases from J, with 11 bases between. CDR1 and CDR2 (germline): SGHRS, YFSETQ. The CDR3 length is 14 residues. The CDR3: CASSLEGVGTEAFF. Written as DNA, the CDR3 is TGCGCCAGCAGCTTGGAGGGGGTAGGGACTGAAGCTTTCTTT.